The following is a T cell receptor (beta chain) sequence with its context. Its target is not known. The sample comes from a study of CD8+ T cells in alopecia areata. For the study at large: The study gave tofacitinib for 6 to 18 months, then 6 months off drug.

Study conclusions and caveats: Scalp clonality, together with expanded CD8+ clones among the top 100, fell significantly with tofacitinib. In scalp and blood during tofacitinib, many expanded lesional clones persisted.

Treatment denoted: oral pan-JAK inhibitor, 5-10 mg twice daily. Extraction of RNA preceded its reverse transcription into cDNA, which served as the sequencing template. Repertoires were generated with immunoSEQ multiplex PCR, while TCRdb's copy carries only in-frame clones and drops some. The sample lists approximately 170,000 clones, about three fifths seen once, with less than 0.8% in the top ten. V was pared by 5 bases and J by 0 bases, with 10 bases between. Germline CDR1 is SEHNR and CDR2 is FQNEAQ (reference sequence). The CDR3 covers 14 residues. The specimen was CD4+ T cells sorted from blood, collected at week 4, from a patient treated with tofacitinib. J is TRBJ1-1 and V is TRBV7-9; D ambiguous. The source is a human donor with alopecia areata. The CDR3 loop is CASSRPPMNTEAFF. As DNA, the CDR3 is TGTGCCAGCAGCCGGCCCCCTATGAACACTGAAGCTTTCTTT.